This T cell receptor beta chain was profiled in a study of blood T cell repertoires in COVID-19. On the study more broadly: The origin of the acute and convalescent COVID-19 samples was the United States, Italy and Spain. The analysed material was cDNA or gDNA that came from T cells, B-cell-depleted T cells, or PBMCs.

V dropped 4 bases and J dropped 4 bases, with 18 bases sitting between them. The CDR3 has 16 amino acids. Germline CDR1 is SGHDT and CDR2 is YYEEEE. In the authors' workflow: Estimates of nucleated cell counts were drawn from the amplification of reference gene primers. Libraries were prepared by immunoSEQ multiplex PCR; TCRdb keeps only in-frame clonotypes and omits some of them. V and J calls and clone size are as listed in that table; D and trimming were resolved from the DNA. The sample consists of about 110,000 clones, roughly 76% of them appearing once. The sequence was obtained from a woman aged 55 to 70 with acute or convalescent COVID-19. Sequencing was done on a sample of peripheral blood. J is TRBJ2-1 and V is TRBV5-6, with D perhaps matching TRBD1 (6 bases). CDR3 DNA: TGTGCCAGCAGCCCCCTTCCAGGGGCCTCATACAATGAGCAGTTCTTC. Translated, it gives CASSPLPGASYNEQFF.